These T cell receptor beta chains were read from a single sample in a study of identical twins. Each CDR3 protein gets one entry after TCRdb re-called the 5' RACE reads with MiXCR. This sample yields fewer than 350,000 distinct CDR3 sequences, of which more than 6.5% are seen a single time; 2.1% belongs to the top ten. The data were also submitted as part of a second study, on yellow fever vaccine responses in identical twins.

The material sequenced was memory (CD45RO+) T cells sorted from blood. The receptors shown here come from a woman aged 18-35 years in good health. Each CDR3 is given with its conserved first and last residue. A D gene is named only where the DNA matches it firmly. Clone size is stated in some rows and not others, as once, few, many or a class when expanded.

TRBV5-1	-	TRBJ2-4	many	TGCGCCAGCAGCTTGGAGCGACACGCGAACATTCAGTACTTC	CASSLERHANIQYF
TRBV20-1	-	TRBJ2-6	-	TGCAGTGCTCCAAGGTTCTCTGGGGCCAACGTCCTGACTTTC	CSAPRFSGANVLTF
TRBV5-1	TRBD2	TRBJ2-2	few	TGCGCCAGCAGCTTGGAGGGAGGGCCCTCCGGGGAGCTGTTTTTT	CASSLEGGPSGELFF
TRBV6-1	-	TRBJ2-3	many	TGTGCCAGCAGGAGAGGGACGGCCTGGGGAGATACGCAGTATTTT	CASRRGTAWGDTQYF
TRBV6-1	TRBD1	TRBJ2-1	many	TGTGCCAGCAGTGGAGGGGTGGTCCTGGGACAGGGGTCCAATGAGCAGTTCTTC	CASSGGVVLGQGSNEQFF
TRBV6-1	TRBD1	TRBJ1-6	few	TGTGCCAGCAGCCTCCTTGGACAGGGGGCGAATAATTCACCCCTCCACTTT	CASSLLGQGANNSPLHF
TRBV2	-	TRBJ2-5	-	TGTGCCAGCAGTGAAGGAGTTAGAGAGACCCAGTACTTC	CASSEGVRETQYF
TRBV29-1	-	TRBJ2-7	many	TGCAGCGTCAACCTGGGACAAGGGGGGCCCTACGAGCAGTACTTC	CSVNLGQGGPYEQYF
TRBV14	TRBD2	TRBJ2-1	few	TGTGCCAGCAGCCAAGATCTCAGGACTAGCGGGAGAATCTATGAGCAGTTCTTC	CASSQDLRTSGRIYEQFF
TRBV28	TRBD2	TRBJ2-1	few	TGTGCCCCGGGGACTAGCGGGAGGGATGAGCAGTTCTTC	CAPGTSGRDEQFF
TRBV4-1	TRBD1	TRBJ1-2	many	TGCGCCAGCAGCCAAGCGCGCCTCCGGGACAGGGGGAACTATGGCTACACCTTC	CASSQARLRDRGNYGYTF
TRBV3-1	-	TRBJ1-2	many	TGTGCCAGCAGCCCCTTCCGGGGGGCAATTGATATAGCGGAAGGCTACACCTTC	CASSPFRGAIDIAEGYTF
TRBV27	-	TRBJ1-5	many	TGTGCCAGCAGGTTAAACAGGAGCAATCAGCCCCAGCATTTT	CASRLNRSNQPQHF
TRBV9	-	TRBJ2-7	few	TGTGCCAGCAGCGATGGGGTGTCCTACGAGCAGTACTTC	CASSDGVSYEQYF
TRBV20-1	-	TRBJ1-5	-	TGCAGTGCTAGCGAGGCCTGGGGAAATCAGCCCCAGCATTTT	CSASEAWGNQPQHF
TRBV6-1	-	TRBJ1-1	many	TGTGCCAGCCTACGAGTGAAGAACACTGAAGCTTTCTTT	CASLRVKNTEAFF
TRBV28	-	TRBJ2-1	few	TGTGCCAGCAGTCCGAACACTGGGGGGTACAATGAGCAGTTCTTC	CASSPNTGGYNEQFF
TRBV18	-	TRBJ2-3	-	TGTGCCAGCTCACCACAGGGGACGGCTTCCACAGATACGCAGTATTTT	CASSPQGTASTDTQYF
TRBV3-1	TRBD2	TRBJ2-1	-	TGTGCCAGCAGCCCGACTCTGGGAGGGGTGAAGTTCTTC	CASSPTLGGVKFF
TRBV11-2	-	TRBJ2-3	few	TGTGCCAGCAGCTTACCCCAAGGGTTAGGCGGCCGCACAGATACGCAGTATTTT	CASSLPQGLGGRTDTQYF
TRBV5-4	TRBD1	TRBJ2-3	few	TGTGCCAGCAGCTCCGGGACAGGGGGATTCGATACGCAGTATTTT	CASSSGTGGFDTQYF
TRBV7-9	TRBD1	TRBJ1-6	-	TGTGCCAGCAGCTTAATTCTGACAGGGAGTTCCAATTCACCCCTCCACTTT	CASSLILTGSSNSPLHF
TRBV28	TRBD2	TRBJ2-2	few	TGTGCCAGCAAAAGTGGAGTGGCGGGAGAGAACACCGGGGAGCTGTTTTTT	CASKSGVAGENTGELFF
TRBV11-1	TRBD1	TRBJ1-1	-	TGTGCCAGCAGCTTAGTCGTAGGACAGGGTTTGACCGGCACTGAAGCTTTCTTT	CASSLVVGQGLTGTEAFF
TRBV28	TRBD1	TRBJ1-5	few	TGTGCCAGCAGTTTATATACCGCTGGACAGGATAATTATAATCAGCCCCAGCATTTT	CASSLYTAGQDNYNQPQHF
TRBV6-2/TRBV6-3	-	TRBJ2-1	many	TGTGCCAGCAGTTACTCCCGGGACTACAATGAGCAGTTCTTC	CASSYSRDYNEQFF
TRBV6-5	TRBD2	TRBJ2-1	few	TGTGCCAGCAGTTACTCGGGACTAGCGGTATACAATGAGCAGTTCTTC	CASSYSGLAVYNEQFF
TRBV7-6	-	TRBJ1-6	few	TGTGCCAGCAGCTTAGGGGCCAGTAGGAATAATTCACCCCTCCACTTT	CASSLGASRNNSPLHF
TRBV12-3/TRBV12-4	-	TRBJ2-2	many	TGTGCCAGCAGTTCCGGACAGTTTACGAACACCGGGGAGCTGTTTTTT	CASSSGQFTNTGELFF
TRBV20-1	TRBD2	TRBJ2-1	many	TGCAGTGCTAGAGTTAGCGGGAGCTCCTACAATGAGCAGTTCTTC	CSARVSGSSYNEQFF
TRBV6-5	-	TRBJ2-5	-	TGTGCCAGCAGTTACGGGCTTCGGGGGGCACAAGAGACCCAGTACTTC	CASSYGLRGAQETQYF
TRBV5-1	-	TRBJ2-1	many	TGCGCCAGCAGCCAACCCGTACGGCCTAGTGAGAATGAGCAGTTCTTC	CASSQPVRPSENEQFF
TRBV7-8	TRBD2	TRBJ2-5	many	TGTGCCAGCAGCTTAAAGCGGGGGTTCCTAAGTGAGACCCAGTACTTC	CASSLKRGFLSETQYF
TRBV7-3	TRBD2	TRBJ2-3	few	TGTGCCAGCAGCTTATGGGGTGTGACTAGCGGGAGGAAAAATACGCAGTATTTT	CASSLWGVTSGRKNTQYF
TRBV3-1	TRBD1	TRBJ2-1	few	TGTGCCAGCAGCCAAGCCGGGACAGCTCATTACTACAATGAGCAGTTCTTC	CASSQAGTAHYYNEQFF
TRBV7-9	-	TRBJ1-6	many	TGTGCCAGCAGCCAACGCCGGGATTCACCCCTCCACTTT	CASSQRRDSPLHF
TRBV11-2	TRBD1	TRBJ2-5	many	TGTGCCAGTAGACAGGGTCGAGAGACCCAGTACTTC	CASRQGRETQYF
TRBV5-6	-	TRBJ2-1	few	TGTGCCAGCAGCCTACGGGCCTTTAATGAGCAGTTCTTC	CASSLRAFNEQFF